These T cell receptor beta chains were read from a single sample in a study of neoadjuvant anti-PD-1 for oral cavity cancer. Assay used: immunoSEQ multiplex PCR; TCRdb lists only in-frame clones, some missing. The repertoire includes under 7,500 clones, around 50% of them detected once, and about 26% sits in the top ten. Here the sequenced sample was tumor tissue, taken before nivolumab (anti-PD-1) treatment. Receptors originate from a person aged 35-79 years with oral cavity squamous cell carcinoma. The CDR3 runs from the conserved cysteine through the conserved F or W. The order of the fields is D gene, V gene, J gene, clone size, CDR3 DNA, CDR3 protein. A D gene is named only where the DNA matches it firmly. Rows give clone size only sometimes, using once, few, many, or a class for an expanded clone.

D: TRBD1
V: TRBV4-2
J: TRBJ1-2
size: NA
DNA: TGTGCCAGCACCCCAAGGGGCCCTGGGACAGGGGAGTACTATGGCTACACCTTC
CDR3: CASTPRGPGTGEYYGYTF

D: NA
V: TRBV12-5
J: TRBJ2-4
size: NA
DNA: TGTGCTAGTGGTTTGGGGGGGGCTCAAGCCAAAAACATTCAGTACTTC
CDR3: CASGLGGAQAKNIQYF

D: TRBD1
V: TRBV5-1
J: TRBJ2-3
size: few
DNA: TGCGCCAGCAGCTTGGCCCCGACAGGGCAGACAGATACGCAGTATTTT
CDR3: CASSLAPTGQTDTQYF

D: TRBD2
V: TRBV11-1
J: TRBJ2-1
size: NA
DNA: TGTGCCAGCAGTGGGACTAGCGGATACAATGAGCAGTTCTTC
CDR3: CASSGTSGYNEQFF

D: NA
V: TRBV6-1
J: TRBJ1-2
size: NA
DNA: TGTGCCAGCAGTGAAGAGGGGCTGTGGGGCTACACCTTC
CDR3: CASSEEGLWGYTF

D: NA
V: TRBV5-1
J: TRBJ2-5
size: NA
DNA: TGCGCCAGCAGGCCAATGGGGTATGAGACCCAGTACTTC
CDR3: CASRPMGYETQYF

D: NA
V: TRBV25-1
J: TRBJ1-1
size: NA
DNA: TGTGCCAGCAGTGGGGCGGTGGGGGGCACTGAAGCTTTCTTT
CDR3: CASSGAVGGTEAFF

D: TRBD1
V: TRBV18
J: TRBJ1-5
size: NA
DNA: TGTGCCAGCTCACCACTCGGGACAGGCAATCAGCCCCAGCATTTT
CDR3: CASSPLGTGNQPQHF

D: NA
V: TRBV28
J: TRBJ1-5
size: NA
DNA: TGTGCCAGCAGCTCGCTTTGGGGTCCCAATCAGCCCCAGCATTTT
CDR3: CASSSLWGPNQPQHF

D: TRBD2
V: TRBV7-6
J: TRBJ2-7
size: NA
DNA: TGTGCCAGCAGCTTCGGGACTACCCTTTACGAGCAGTACTTC
CDR3: CASSFGTTLYEQYF

D: TRBD2
V: TRBV6-4
J: TRBJ2-1
size: NA
DNA: TGTGCCAGCAGTGATTTGCCCCTAGCGGGGGCGGGGAATGAGCAGTTCTTC
CDR3: CASSDLPLAGAGNEQFF

D: NA
V: TRBV18
J: TRBJ1-1
size: NA
DNA: TGTGCCAGCTCACCACAGAAGGATAACACTGAAGCTTTCTTT
CDR3: CASSPQKDNTEAFF

D: NA
V: TRBV6-5
J: TRBJ1-5
size: few
DNA: TGTGCCACCGGGATAGTGGGCGCGGGTCAGCCCCAGCATTTT
CDR3: CATGIVGAGQPQHF

D: TRBD1
V: TRBV15
J: TRBJ1-3
size: NA
DNA: TGTGCCACCAGCTCAATGGACAGGGGGGCTGGAAACACCATATATTTT
CDR3: CATSSMDRGAGNTIYF

D: NA
V: TRBV14
J: TRBJ2-5
size: NA
DNA: TGTGCCAGCAGCCAAGGACGACAGACCCAGTACTTC
CDR3: CASSQGRQTQYF

D: NA
V: TRBV11-3
J: TRBJ2-1
size: NA
DNA: TGTGCCAGCAGCTTGCAGGGTAATGAGCAGTTCTTC
CDR3: CASSLQGNEQFF

D: TRBD2
V: TRBV9
J: TRBJ2-3
size: NA
DNA: TGTGCCAGCAGCGTAGGCGGGGGGGCTGCAGATACGCAGTATTTT
CDR3: CASSVGGGAADTQYF